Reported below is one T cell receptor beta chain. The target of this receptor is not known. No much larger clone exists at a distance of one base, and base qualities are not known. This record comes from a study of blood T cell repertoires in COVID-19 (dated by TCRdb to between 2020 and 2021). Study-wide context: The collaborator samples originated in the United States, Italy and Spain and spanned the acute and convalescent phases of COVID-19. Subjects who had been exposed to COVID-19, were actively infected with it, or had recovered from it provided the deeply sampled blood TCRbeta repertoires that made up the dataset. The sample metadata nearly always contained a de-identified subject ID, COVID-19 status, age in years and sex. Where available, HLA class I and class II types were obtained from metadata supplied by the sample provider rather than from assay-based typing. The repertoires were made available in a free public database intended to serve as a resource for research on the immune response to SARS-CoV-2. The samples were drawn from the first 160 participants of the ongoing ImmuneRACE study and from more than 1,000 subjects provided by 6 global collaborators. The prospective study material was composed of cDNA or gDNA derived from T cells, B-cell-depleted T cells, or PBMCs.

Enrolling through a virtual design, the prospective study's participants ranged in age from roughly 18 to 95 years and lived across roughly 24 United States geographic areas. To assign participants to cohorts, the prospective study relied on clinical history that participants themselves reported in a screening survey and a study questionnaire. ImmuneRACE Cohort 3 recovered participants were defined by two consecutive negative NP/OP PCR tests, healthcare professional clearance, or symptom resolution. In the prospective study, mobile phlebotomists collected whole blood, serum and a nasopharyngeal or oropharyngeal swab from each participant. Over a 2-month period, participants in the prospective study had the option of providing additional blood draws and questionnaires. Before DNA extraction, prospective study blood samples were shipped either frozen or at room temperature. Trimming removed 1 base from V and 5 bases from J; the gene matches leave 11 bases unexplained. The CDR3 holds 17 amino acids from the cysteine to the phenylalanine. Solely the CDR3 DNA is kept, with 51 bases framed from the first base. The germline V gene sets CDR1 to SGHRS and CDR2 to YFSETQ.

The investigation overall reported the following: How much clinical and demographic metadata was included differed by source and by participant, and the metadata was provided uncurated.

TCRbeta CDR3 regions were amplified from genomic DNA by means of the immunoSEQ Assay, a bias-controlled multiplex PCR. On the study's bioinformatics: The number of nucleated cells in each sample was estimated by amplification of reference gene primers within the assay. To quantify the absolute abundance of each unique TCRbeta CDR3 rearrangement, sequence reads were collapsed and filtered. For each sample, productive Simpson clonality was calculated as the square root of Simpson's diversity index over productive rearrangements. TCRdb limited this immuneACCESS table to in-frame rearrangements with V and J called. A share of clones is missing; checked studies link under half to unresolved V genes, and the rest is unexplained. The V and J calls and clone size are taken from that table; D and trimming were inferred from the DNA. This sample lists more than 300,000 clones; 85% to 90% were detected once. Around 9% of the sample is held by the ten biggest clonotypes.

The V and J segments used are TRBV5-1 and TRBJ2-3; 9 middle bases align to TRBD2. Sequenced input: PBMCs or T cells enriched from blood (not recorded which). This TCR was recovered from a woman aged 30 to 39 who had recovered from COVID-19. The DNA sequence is TGCGCCAGCAGCTTGACAAGGGGGGTAGCGGGAGAAGATACGCAGTATTTT. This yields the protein CASSLTRGVAGEDTQYF. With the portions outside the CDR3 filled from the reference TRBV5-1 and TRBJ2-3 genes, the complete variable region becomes KAGVTQTPRYLIKTRGQQVTLSCSPISGHRSVSWYQQTPGQGLQFLFEYFSETQRNKGNFPGRFSGRQFSNSRSEMNVSTLELGDSALYLCASSLTRGVAGEDTQYFGPGTRLTVL.